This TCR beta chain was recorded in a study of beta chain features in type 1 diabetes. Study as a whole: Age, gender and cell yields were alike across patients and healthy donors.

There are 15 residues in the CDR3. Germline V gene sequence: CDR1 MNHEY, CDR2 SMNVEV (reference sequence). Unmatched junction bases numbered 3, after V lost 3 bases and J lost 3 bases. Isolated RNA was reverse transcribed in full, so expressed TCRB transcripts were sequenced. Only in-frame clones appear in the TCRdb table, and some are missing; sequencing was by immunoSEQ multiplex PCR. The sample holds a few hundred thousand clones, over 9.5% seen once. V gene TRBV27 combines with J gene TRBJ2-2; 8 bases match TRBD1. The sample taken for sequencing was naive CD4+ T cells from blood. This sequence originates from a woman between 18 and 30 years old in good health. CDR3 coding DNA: TGTGCCAGCAGTTTGACAGGGGTGGACACCGGGGAGCTGTTTTTT. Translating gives CASSLTGVDTGELFF.